This T cell receptor beta chain is drawn from a study of brain T cells in children with intractable seizures. Findings and limits, study-wide: Only CDR3 sequence similarity suggested viral specificity, without known HCMV serostatus.

A remark on this clone: Its antigen is unknown.

J lost 3 bases, V lost 0 bases, and 7 bases had no gene match. CDR3 length: 16 amino acids. Germline V gene lookup returns CDR1 SGHRS and CDR2 YFSETQ. Indicated time point: blood from clinic visit 5 months post-surgery; TSC patient then seizure free. Only cases whose brain tissue showed the highest T cell transcript signatures were sequenced. Patients received at least one anti-epileptic drug before surgery. Generated by immunoSEQ multiplex PCR, the TCRdb table keeps only in-frame clones and is missing some. The table records a few hundred thousand clones, more than 85% of them present only once. The clonotype originates from a boy under two years old with tuberous sclerosis and intractable seizures. The V and J genes are TRBV5-1 and TRBJ2-3, with TRBD1 matching 7 bases. Source: peripheral blood, taken less than 6 months after surgery. CDR3 sequence (DNA): TGCGCCAGCAGCTTGGCCGAGACAGGGAAGACAGATACGCAGTATTTT. This sequence encodes CASSLAETGKTDTQYF. Drawing the rest from reference TRBV5-1 and TRBJ2-3, the complete variable domain is KAGVTQTPRYLIKTRGQQVTLSCSPISGHRSVSWYQQTPGQGLQFLFEYFSETQRNKGNFPGRFSGRQFSNSRSEMNVSTLELGDSALYLCASSLAETGKTDTQYFGPGTRLTVL.